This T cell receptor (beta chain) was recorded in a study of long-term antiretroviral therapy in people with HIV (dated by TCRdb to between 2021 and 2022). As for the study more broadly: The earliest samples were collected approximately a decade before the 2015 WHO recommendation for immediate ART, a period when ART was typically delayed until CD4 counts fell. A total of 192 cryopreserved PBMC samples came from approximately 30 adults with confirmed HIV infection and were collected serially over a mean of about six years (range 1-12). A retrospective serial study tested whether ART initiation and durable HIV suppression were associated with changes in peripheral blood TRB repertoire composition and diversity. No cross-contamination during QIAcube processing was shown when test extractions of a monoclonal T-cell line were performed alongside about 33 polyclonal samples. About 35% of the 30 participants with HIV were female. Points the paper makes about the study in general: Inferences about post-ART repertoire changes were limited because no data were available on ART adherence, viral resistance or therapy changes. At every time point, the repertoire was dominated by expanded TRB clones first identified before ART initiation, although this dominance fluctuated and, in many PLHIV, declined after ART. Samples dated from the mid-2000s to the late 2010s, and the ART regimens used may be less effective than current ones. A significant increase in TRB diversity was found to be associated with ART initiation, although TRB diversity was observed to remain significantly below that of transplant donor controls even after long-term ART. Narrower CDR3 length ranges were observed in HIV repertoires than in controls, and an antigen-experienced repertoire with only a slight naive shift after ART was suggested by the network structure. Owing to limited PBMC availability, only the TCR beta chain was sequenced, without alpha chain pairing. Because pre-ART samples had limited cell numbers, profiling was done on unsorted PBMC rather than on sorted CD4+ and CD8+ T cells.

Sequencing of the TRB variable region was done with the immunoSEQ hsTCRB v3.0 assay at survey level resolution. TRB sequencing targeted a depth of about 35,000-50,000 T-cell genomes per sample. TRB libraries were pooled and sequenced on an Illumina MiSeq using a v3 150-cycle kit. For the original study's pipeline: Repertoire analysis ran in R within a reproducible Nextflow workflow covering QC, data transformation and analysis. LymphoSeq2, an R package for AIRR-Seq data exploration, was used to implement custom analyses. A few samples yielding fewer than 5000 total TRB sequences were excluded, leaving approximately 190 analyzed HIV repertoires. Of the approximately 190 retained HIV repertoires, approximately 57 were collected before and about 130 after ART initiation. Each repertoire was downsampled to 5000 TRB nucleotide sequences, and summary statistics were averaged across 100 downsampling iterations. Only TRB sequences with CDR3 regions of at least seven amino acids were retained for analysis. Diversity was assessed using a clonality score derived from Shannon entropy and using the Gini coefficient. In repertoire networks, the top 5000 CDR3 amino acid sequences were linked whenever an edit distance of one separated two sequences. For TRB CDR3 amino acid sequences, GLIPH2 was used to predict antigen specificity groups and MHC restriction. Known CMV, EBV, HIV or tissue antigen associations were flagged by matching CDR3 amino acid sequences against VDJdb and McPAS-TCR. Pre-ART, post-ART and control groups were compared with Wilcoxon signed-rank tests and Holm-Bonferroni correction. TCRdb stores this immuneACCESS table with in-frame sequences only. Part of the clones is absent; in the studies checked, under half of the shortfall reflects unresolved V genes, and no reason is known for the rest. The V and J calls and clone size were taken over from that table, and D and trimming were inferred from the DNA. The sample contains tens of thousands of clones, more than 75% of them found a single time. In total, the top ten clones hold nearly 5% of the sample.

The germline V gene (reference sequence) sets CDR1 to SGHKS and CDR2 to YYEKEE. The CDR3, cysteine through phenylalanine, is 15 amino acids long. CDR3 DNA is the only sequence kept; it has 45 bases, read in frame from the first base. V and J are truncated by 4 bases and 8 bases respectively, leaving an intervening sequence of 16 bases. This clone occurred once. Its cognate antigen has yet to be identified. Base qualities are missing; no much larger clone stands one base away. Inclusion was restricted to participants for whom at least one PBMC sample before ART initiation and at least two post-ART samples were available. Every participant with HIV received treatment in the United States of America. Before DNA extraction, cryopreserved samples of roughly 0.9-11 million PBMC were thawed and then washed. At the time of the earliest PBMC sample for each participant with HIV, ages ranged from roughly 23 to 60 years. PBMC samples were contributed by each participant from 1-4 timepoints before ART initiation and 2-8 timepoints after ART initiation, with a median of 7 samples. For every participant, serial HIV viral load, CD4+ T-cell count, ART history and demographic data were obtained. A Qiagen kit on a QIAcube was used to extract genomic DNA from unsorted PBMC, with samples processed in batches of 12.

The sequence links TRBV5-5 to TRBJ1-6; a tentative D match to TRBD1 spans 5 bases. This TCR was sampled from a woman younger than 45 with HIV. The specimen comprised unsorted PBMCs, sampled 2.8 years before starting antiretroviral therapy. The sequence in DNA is TGTGCCAGCAGCCTCGCGGGGGTATTAGATTCACCCCTCCACTTT. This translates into CASSLAGVLDSPLHF.